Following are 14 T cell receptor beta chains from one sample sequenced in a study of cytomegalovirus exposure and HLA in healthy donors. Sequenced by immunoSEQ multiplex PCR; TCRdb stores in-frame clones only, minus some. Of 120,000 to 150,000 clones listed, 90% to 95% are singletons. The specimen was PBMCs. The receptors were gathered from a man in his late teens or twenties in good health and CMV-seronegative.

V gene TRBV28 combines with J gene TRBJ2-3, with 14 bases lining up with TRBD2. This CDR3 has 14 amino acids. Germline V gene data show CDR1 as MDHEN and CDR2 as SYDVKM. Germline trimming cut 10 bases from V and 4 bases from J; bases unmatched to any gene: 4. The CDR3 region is CATLTSGRADTQYF. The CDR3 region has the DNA TGTGCCACTCTGACTAGCGGGAGGGCAGATACGCAGTATTTT.

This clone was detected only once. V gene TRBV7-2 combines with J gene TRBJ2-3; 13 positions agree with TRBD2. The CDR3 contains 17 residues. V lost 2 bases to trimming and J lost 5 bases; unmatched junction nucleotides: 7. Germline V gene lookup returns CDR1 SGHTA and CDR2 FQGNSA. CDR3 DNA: TGTGCCAGCAGCTTACGACAGGGACTAGCGGGACTAGATACGCAGTATTTT. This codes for CASSLRQGLAGLDTQYF.

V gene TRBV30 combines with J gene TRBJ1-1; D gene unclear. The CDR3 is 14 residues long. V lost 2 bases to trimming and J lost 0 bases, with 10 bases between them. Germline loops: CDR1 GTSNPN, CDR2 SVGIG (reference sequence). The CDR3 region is CAWSYEILNTEAFF. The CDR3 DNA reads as TGTGCCTGGAGTTATGAGATTCTGAACACTGAAGCTTTCTTT.

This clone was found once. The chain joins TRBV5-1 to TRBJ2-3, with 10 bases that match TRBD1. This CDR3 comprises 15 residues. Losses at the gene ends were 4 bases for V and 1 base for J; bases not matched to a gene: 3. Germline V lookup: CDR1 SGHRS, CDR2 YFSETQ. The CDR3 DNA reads TGCGCCAGCAGCAAGGGGACAGGGGGCACAGATACGCAGTATTTT. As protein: CASSKGTGGTDTQYF.

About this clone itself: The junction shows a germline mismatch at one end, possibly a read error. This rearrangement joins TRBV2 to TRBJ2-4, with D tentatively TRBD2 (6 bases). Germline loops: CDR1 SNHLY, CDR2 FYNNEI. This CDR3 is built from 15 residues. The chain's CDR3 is CASSAWGDAKNIQYF. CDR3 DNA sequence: TGTGCCAGTAGTGCGTGGGGGGACGCCAAAAACATTCAGTACTTC.

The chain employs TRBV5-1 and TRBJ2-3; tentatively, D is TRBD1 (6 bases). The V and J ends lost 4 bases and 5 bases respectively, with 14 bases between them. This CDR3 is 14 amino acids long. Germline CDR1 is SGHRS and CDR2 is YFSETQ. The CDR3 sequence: CASSTGTPRDTQYF. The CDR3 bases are TGCGCCAGCAGCACGGGGACACCAAGAGATACGCAGTATTTT.

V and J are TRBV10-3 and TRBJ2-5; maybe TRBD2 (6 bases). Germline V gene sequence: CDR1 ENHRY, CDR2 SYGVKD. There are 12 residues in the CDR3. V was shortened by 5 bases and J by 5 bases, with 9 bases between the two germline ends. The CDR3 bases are TGTGCCATCAGTAAAGGAGGGGAGACCCAGTACTTC. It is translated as CAISKGGETQYF.

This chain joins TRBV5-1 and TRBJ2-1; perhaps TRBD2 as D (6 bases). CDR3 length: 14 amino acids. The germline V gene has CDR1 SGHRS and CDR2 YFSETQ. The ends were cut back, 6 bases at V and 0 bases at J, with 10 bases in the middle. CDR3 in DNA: TGCGCCAGCAAGGGGACTTCCTCCTACAATGAGCAGTTCTTC. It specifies CASKGTSSYNEQFF. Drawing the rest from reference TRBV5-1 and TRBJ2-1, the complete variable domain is KAGVTQTPRYLIKTRGQQVTLSCSPISGHRSVSWYQQTPGQGLQFLFEYFSETQRNKGNFPGRFSGRQFSNSRSEMNVSTLELGDSALYLCASKGTSSYNEQFFGPGTRLTVL.

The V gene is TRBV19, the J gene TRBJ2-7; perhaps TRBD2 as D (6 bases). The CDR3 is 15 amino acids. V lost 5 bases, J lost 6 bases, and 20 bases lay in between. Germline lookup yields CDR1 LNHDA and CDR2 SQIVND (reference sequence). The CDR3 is CASSSDQGGRLEQYF. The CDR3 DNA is TGTGCCAGTAGTTCCGACCAGGGAGGTCGGCTCGAGCAGTACTTC.

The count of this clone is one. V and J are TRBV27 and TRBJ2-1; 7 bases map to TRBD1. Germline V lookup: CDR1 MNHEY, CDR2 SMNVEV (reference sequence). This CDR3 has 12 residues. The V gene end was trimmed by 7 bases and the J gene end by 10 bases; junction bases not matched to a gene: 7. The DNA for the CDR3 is TGTGCCAGCACCGGACAGGCCAGAGAGCAGTTCTTC. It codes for CASTGQAREQFF.

The CDR3 coding sequence is TGTGCCAGCAGCGTAACGACAGGGGTGAACACTGAAGCTTTCTTT. This encodes CASSVTTGVNTEAFF. The J gene is TRBJ1-1, the V gene TRBV9, with 8 bases aligning to TRBD1. The germline V gene has CDR1 SGDLS and CDR2 YYNGEE. This CDR3 has 15 amino acids. V trimming: 1 base; J trimming: 0 bases; junction bases outside the gene matches: 2. The variable domain in full, completed from reference TRBV9 and TRBJ1-1, reads DSGVTQTPKHLITATGQRVTLRCSPRSGDLSVYWYQQSLDQGLQFLIQYYNGEERAKGNILERFSAQQFPDLHSELNLSSLELGDSALYFCASSVTTGVNTEAFFGQGTRLTVV.

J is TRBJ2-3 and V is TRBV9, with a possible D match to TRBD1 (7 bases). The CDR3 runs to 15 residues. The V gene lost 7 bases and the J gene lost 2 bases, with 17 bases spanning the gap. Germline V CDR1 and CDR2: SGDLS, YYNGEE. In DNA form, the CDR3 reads TGTGCCAGCGGCCTAGCAGGGGGACTCACAGATACGCAGTATTTT. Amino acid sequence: CASGLAGGLTDTQYF.

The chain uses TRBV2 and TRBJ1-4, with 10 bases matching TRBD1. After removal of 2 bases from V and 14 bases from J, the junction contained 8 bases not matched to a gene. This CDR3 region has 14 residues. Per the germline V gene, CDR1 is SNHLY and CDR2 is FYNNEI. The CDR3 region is CASSERDRGFWLFF. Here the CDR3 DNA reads TGTGCCAGCAGTGAAAGGGACAGGGGTTTTTGGCTGTTTTTT.

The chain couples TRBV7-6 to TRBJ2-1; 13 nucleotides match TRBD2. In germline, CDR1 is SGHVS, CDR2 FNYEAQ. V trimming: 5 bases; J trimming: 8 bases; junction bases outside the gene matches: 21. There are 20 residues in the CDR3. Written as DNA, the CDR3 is TGTGCCAGCAGCCTTAGGGGATACGGACTAGCGGGAGACCAGGGGGATGAGCAGTTCTTC. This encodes CASSLRGYGLAGDQGDEQFF.